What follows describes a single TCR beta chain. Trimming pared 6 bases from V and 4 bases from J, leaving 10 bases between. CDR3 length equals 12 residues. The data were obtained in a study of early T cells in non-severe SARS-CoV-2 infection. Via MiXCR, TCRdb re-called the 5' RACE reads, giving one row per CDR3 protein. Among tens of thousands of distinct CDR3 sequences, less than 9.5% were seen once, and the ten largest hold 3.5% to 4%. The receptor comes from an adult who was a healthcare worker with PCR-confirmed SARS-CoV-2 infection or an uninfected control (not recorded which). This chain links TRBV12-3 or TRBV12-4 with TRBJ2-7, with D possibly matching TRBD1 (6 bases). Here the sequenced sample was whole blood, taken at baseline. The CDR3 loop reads CASSQGQYEQYF. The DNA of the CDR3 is TGTGCCAGCAGCCAAGGACAGTACGAGCAGTACTTC.